This T cell receptor beta chain was sequenced during a study of graft-versus-host responses after intestinal transplantation (dated by TCRdb to the early 2020s). Background on the whole study: The transplants that recipients received were multivisceral, liver-intestinal, or isolated intestinal. A peak of at least 4% donor T cells among recipient peripheral blood mononuclear cells was the definition used for donor T cell macrochimerism. Rather than being sequenced by the commercial service, samples from a few later patients were sequenced in-house on an Illumina MiSeq and processed with MiXCR. Bulk TCR-beta CDR3 sequencing was used to track graft-versus-host and host-versus-graft alloreactive T cell clones in the graft, circulation and bone marrow after intestinal transplantation. Of the 20 to 25 intestinal transplant recipients enrolled in the cohort, one of whom was a retransplant, 3 patients without pretransplant specimens were excluded. Every recipient was given anti-thymocyte globulin induction, then maintenance tacrolimus and steroids for approximately 3 years. Alloreactive clones were identified by sequencing pre-transplant mixed lymphocyte reaction products and comparing these products with unstimulated pre-transplant donor and recipient T cells. Beyond this particular receptor, the publication reports: The conclusions were limited by the relatively low number and heterogeneity of the intestinal transplant patients. Early after transplant, peak levels of circulating GvH clones were found to be associated with declines in HvG clones. GvH clones were detected in recipient bone marrow, and some of these GvH clones were observed earlier in ileal mucosa or blood, consistent with an intestinal mucosal origin. High GvH to HvG T cell clonal ratios were observed in the allografts of patients with donor T cell macrochimerism.

The label giving this sample's time point can be read as: cells obtained before transplantation from donor or recipient. CD3+CD4+ and CD3+CD8+ populations were FACS-sorted from unstimulated pre-transplant donor and recipient cells taken from spleen or lymph nodes. About this clone: Its recognized antigen is unknown. Base qualities were left out, and no much larger clone turns up one base away.

From the cysteine up to the phenylalanine, the CDR3 has a length of 16 residues. CDR3 DNA is the only sequence kept; it has 48 bases, read in frame from the first base. For CDR1 and CDR2, the germline V gene (reference sequence) lists MNHEY and SMNVEV. The junction shows trimming of 5 bases on V and 0 bases on J, and the gene matches do not reach 5 bases of it. Receptors were amplified or captured by the immunoSEQ multiplex PCR assay. For most patients, genomic DNA was isolated using the Qiagen DNeasy Blood and Tissue Kit and was shipped frozen to Adaptive Biotechnologies for TCR sequencing. Adaptive Biotechnologies carried out high-throughput TCR-beta CDR3 sequencing of genomic DNA for most patients. In the paper's pipeline: TCR sequencing data were retrieved from Adaptive's ImmunoSEQ software for 18 patients, whereas a few other patients were processed with MiXCR and VDJtools. To correct CD4 versus CD8 sorting errors, sequences present in both subsets at a frequency ratio below 5:1 were removed. Because the origin of CDR3 nucleotide sequences shared between donor and recipient could not be assigned, those sequences were removed. Alloreactive clones required at least 2-fold expansion over unstimulated cells and minimum CFSE-low frequency of 0.002% (template counts) or 0.001% (read counts). Mappable clones were those detected in sequenced pre-transplant spleen, lymph node, or MLR CFSE-low populations of the donor or recipient. The cumulative frequency of alloreactive clones was calculated as a percentage of all sequences, weighted by copy number. Held by TCRdb, this immuneACCESS table contains in-frame sequences only and omits some clones. Under half of the omission traces to an unresolved V gene where checked; the cause of the rest is unknown. The DNA was the basis for D and trimming; V, J and clone size are from that table. Recorded for this sample are some 87,000 clones; roughly 89% of them occurred a single time. The ten largest clones capture about 0.3% of the sample.

The starting material was unstimulated CD4+ T cells sorted from spleen or lymph node cells, obtained before intestinal transplant. The V and J segments used are TRBV27 and TRBJ2-4, and 9 bases in between align with TRBD2. The sequence was obtained from a human donor who received an intestinal transplant. The CDR3 has the sequence CASSPRGGIAKNIQYF. The nucleotides read TGTGCCAGCAGTCCGCGGGGGGGCATAGCCAAAAACATTCAGTACTTC.